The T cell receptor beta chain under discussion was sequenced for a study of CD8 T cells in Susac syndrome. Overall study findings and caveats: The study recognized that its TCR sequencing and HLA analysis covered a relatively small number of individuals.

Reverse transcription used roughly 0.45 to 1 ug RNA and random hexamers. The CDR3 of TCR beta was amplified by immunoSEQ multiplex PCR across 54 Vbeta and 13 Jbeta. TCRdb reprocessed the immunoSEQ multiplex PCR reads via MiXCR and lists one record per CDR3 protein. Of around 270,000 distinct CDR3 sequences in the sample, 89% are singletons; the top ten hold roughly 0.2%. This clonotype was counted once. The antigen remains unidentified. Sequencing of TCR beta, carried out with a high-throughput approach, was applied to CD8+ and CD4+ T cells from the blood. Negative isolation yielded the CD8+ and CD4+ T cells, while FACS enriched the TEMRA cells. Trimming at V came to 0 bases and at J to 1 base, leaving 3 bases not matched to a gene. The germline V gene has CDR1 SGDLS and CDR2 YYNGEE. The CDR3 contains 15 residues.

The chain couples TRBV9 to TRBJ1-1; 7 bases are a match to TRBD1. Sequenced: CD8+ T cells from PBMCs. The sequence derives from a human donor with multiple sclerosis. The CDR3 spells CASSVGRDRNTEAFF. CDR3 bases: TGTGCCAGCAGCGTAGGGAGGGACAGGAACACTGAAGCTTTCTTT. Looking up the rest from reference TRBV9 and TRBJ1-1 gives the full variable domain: DSGVTQTPKHLITATGQRVTLRCSPRSGDLSVYWYQQSLDQGLQFLIQYYNGEERAKGNILERFSAQQFPDLHSELNLSSLELGDSALYFCASSVGRDRNTEAFFGQGTRLTVV.